Listed below are T cell receptor beta chains from one sample, sequenced in a study of T cells in Graves' hyperthyroidism and ophthalmopathy. TCRdb reprocessed the multiplex PCR reads with MiXCR, giving one entry per CDR3 protein. This sample has under 350,000 distinct CDR3 sequences, with approximately 18% found just once. Sequenced input: blood. These receptors all stem from a woman in her 50s with Graves' hyperthyroidism. Each CDR3 is given with its conserved first and last residue. D genes are given only for firm matches. The size field is filled for only some rows; it gives once, few, many or a size class.

j_gene: TRBJ2-7
v_gene: TRBV18
abundance: many
d_gene: TRBD1
CDR3aa: CASSPQGANRDEQYF
CDR3nt: TGTGCCAGCTCACCACAGGGGGCCAATCGGGACGAGCAGTACTTC

j_gene: TRBJ2-1
v_gene: TRBV20-1
abundance: .
d_gene: .
CDR3aa: CSASPGWYNEQFF
CDR3nt: TGCAGTGCTAGTCCCGGGTGGTACAATGAGCAGTTCTTC

j_gene: TRBJ1-2
v_gene: TRBV29-1
abundance: few
d_gene: .
CDR3aa: CSVVTLLGYTF
CDR3nt: TGCAGCGTTGTGACACTCCTTGGCTACACCTTC

j_gene: TRBJ2-1
v_gene: TRBV5-1
abundance: .
d_gene: .
CDR3aa: CASSLAAGYNEQFF
CDR3nt: TGCGCCAGCAGCTTGGCGGCGGGTTACAATGAGCAGTTCTTC

j_gene: TRBJ2-7
v_gene: TRBV9
abundance: few
d_gene: TRBD1
CDR3aa: CASSARTGSSYEQYF
CDR3nt: TGTGCCAGCAGCGCTCGGACAGGGAGCTCCTACGAGCAGTACTTC

j_gene: TRBJ2-2
v_gene: TRBV10-3
abundance: many
d_gene: .
CDR3aa: CAINGGADSNTGELFF
CDR3nt: TGTGCCATCAACGGCGGTGCAGACTCGAACACCGGGGAGCTGTTTTTT

j_gene: TRBJ2-1
v_gene: TRBV6-1
abundance: .
d_gene: .
CDR3aa: CASSEKAVRNEQFF
CDR3nt: TGTGCCAGCAGTGAGAAGGCAGTCCGCAATGAGCAGTTCTTC

j_gene: TRBJ1-2
v_gene: TRBV28
abundance: few
d_gene: .
CDR3aa: CASATGFNYGYTF
CDR3nt: TGTGCCAGCGCGACAGGTTTTAACTATGGCTACACCTTC

j_gene: TRBJ1-1
v_gene: TRBV7-9
abundance: many
d_gene: .
CDR3aa: CASSPRGADTEAFF
CDR3nt: TGTGCCAGCAGCCCCCGGGGGGCGGACACTGAAGCTTTCTTT

j_gene: TRBJ2-5
v_gene: TRBV10-2
abundance: .
d_gene: .
CDR3aa: CASSDGAGNEETQYF
CDR3nt: TGCGCCAGCAGTGACGGGGCAGGGAACGAAGAGACCCAGTACTTC

j_gene: TRBJ2-7
v_gene: TRBV13
abundance: .
d_gene: .
CDR3aa: CASSYQGYEQYF
CDR3nt: TGTGCCAGCAGCTATCAGGGATACGAGCAGTACTTC

j_gene: TRBJ1-1
v_gene: TRBV7-9
abundance: .
d_gene: TRBD1
CDR3aa: CASSFSGTGGNTEAFF
CDR3nt: TGTGCCAGCAGCTTTTCTGGTACAGGGGGGAACACTGAAGCTTTCTTT

j_gene: TRBJ2-1
v_gene: TRBV20-1
abundance: few
d_gene: .
CDR3aa: CSATRGARYNEQFF
CDR3nt: TGCAGTGCTACTCGGGGGGCCCGGTACAATGAGCAGTTCTTC

j_gene: TRBJ1-2
v_gene: TRBV5-1
abundance: .
d_gene: TRBD1
CDR3aa: CASSWTDRGGYTF
CDR3nt: TGCGCCAGCAGCTGGACAGACAGGGGGGGCTACACCTTC

j_gene: TRBJ1-1
v_gene: TRBV20-1
abundance: many
d_gene: TRBD1
CDR3aa: CSARPQGGRGSGTEAFF
CDR3nt: TGCAGTGCTAGACCCCAAGGCGGCAGGGGGAGCGGCACTGAAGCTTTCTTT

j_gene: TRBJ2-1
v_gene: TRBV2
abundance: many
d_gene: TRBD2
CDR3aa: CASSEAVAGGPSGNEQFF
CDR3nt: TGTGCCAGCAGTGAAGCGGTAGCGGGGGGCCCCTCGGGTAATGAGCAGTTCTTC

j_gene: TRBJ2-7
v_gene: TRBV11-2
abundance: few
d_gene: .
CDR3aa: CASSPTQGPSYEQYF
CDR3nt: TGTGCCAGCAGCCCCACACAGGGACCATCCTACGAGCAGTACTTC

j_gene: TRBJ2-5
v_gene: TRBV2
abundance: many
d_gene: TRBD2
CDR3aa: CASSESGGRSKETQYF
CDR3nt: TGTGCCAGCAGTGAGTCGGGGGGTCGTTCCAAAGAGACCCAGTACTTC

j_gene: TRBJ1-2
v_gene: TRBV27
abundance: .
d_gene: TRBD1
CDR3aa: CASGPGQGEFRYGYTF
CDR3nt: TGTGCCAGCGGCCCGGGACAGGGGGAATTTAGGTATGGCTACACCTTC

j_gene: TRBJ2-7
v_gene: TRBV28
abundance: many
d_gene: .
CDR3aa: CASRHSSSYEQYF
CDR3nt: TGTGCCAGCAGACACTCGAGCTCCTACGAGCAGTACTTC

j_gene: TRBJ1-1
v_gene: TRBV19
abundance: many
d_gene: .
CDR3aa: CASSIGPGNTEAFF
CDR3nt: TGTGCCAGTAGTATAGGACCGGGCAACACTGAAGCTTTCTTT

j_gene: TRBJ2-5
v_gene: TRBV18
abundance: many
d_gene: TRBD2
CDR3aa: CASSPTTGTSGGGETQYF
CDR3nt: TGTGCCAGCTCACCAACAACCGGGACTAGCGGGGGAGGAGAGACCCAGTACTTC

j_gene: TRBJ1-2
v_gene: TRBV29-1
abundance: .
d_gene: TRBD1
CDR3aa: CSLRTGSGYTF
CDR3nt: TGCAGCTTACGGACAGGGAGTGGCTACACCTTC

j_gene: TRBJ1-1
v_gene: TRBV29-1
abundance: .
d_gene: .
CDR3aa: CSVAVGGDTEAFF
CDR3nt: TGCAGCGTTGCCGTGGGGGGGGACACTGAAGCTTTCTTT

j_gene: TRBJ1-1
v_gene: TRBV5-1
abundance: .
d_gene: .
CDR3aa: CASSFGVSMNTEAFF
CDR3nt: TGCGCCAGCAGCTTCGGGGTATCGATGAACACTGAAGCTTTCTTT

j_gene: TRBJ2-1
v_gene: TRBV18
abundance: .
d_gene: .
CDR3aa: CASPPMTVSYNEQFF
CDR3nt: TGTGCCAGTCCACCAATGACAGTGTCCTACAATGAGCAGTTCTTC

j_gene: TRBJ1-5
v_gene: TRBV6-1
abundance: many
d_gene: .
CDR3aa: CASSEDRRWEAIQPQHF
CDR3nt: TGTGCCAGCAGTGAAGATCGGCGTTGGGAGGCGATACAGCCCCAGCATTTT

j_gene: TRBJ1-1
v_gene: TRBV10-1
abundance: few
d_gene: .
CDR3aa: CASSGSGAEEAFF
CDR3nt: TGCGCCAGCAGTGGGTCAGGGGCAGAGGAAGCTTTCTTT

j_gene: TRBJ2-1
v_gene: TRBV6-1
abundance: many
d_gene: TRBD2
CDR3aa: CASSPNPLAGGLDEQFF
CDR3nt: TGTGCCAGCAGTCCAAATCCTCTAGCGGGAGGCCTTGATGAGCAGTTCTTC

j_gene: TRBJ1-6
v_gene: TRBV3-1
abundance: many
d_gene: .
CDR3aa: CASTGTANSSPLHF
CDR3nt: TGTGCCAGCACGGGGACCGCAAATTCGTCACCCCTCCACTTT

j_gene: TRBJ2-4
v_gene: TRBV9
abundance: .
d_gene: .
CDR3aa: CASSGNGTHKNIQYF
CDR3nt: TGTGCCAGCAGCGGGAACGGGACACACAAAAACATTCAGTACTTC

j_gene: TRBJ2-5
v_gene: TRBV11-2
abundance: few
d_gene: .
CDR3aa: CASRSLRTQGRQETQYF
CDR3nt: TGTGCCAGCAGGTCGTTACGGACCCAGGGGAGGCAAGAGACCCAGTACTTC

j_gene: TRBJ1-2
v_gene: TRBV6-1
abundance: .
d_gene: .
CDR3aa: CASSDLQAAYGYTF
CDR3nt: TGTGCCAGCAGTGACCTCCAAGCTGCCTATGGCTACACCTTC

j_gene: TRBJ2-3
v_gene: TRBV28
abundance: many
d_gene: TRBD2
CDR3aa: CASSIQAGSGADTQYF
CDR3nt: TGTGCCAGCAGTATACAAGCGGGATCCGGTGCAGATACGCAGTATTTT

j_gene: TRBJ2-1
v_gene: TRBV28
abundance: many
d_gene: TRBD2
CDR3aa: CASTLGGRLNEQFF
CDR3nt: TGTGCCAGCACCCTCGGCGGGAGGTTGAATGAGCAGTTCTTC

j_gene: TRBJ1-1
v_gene: TRBV5-1
abundance: many
d_gene: TRBD1
CDR3aa: CASSLSPGTDEAFF
CDR3nt: TGCGCCAGCAGCTTATCACCCGGGACAGACGAAGCTTTCTTT

j_gene: TRBJ2-1
v_gene: TRBV9
abundance: few
d_gene: .
CDR3aa: CASSTLIANSYNEQFF
CDR3nt: TGTGCCAGCAGCACCCTTATAGCGAACTCCTACAATGAGCAGTTCTTC

j_gene: TRBJ1-1
v_gene: TRBV27
abundance: many
d_gene: .
CDR3aa: CASKETGPTEAFF
CDR3nt: TGTGCCAGCAAGGAAACAGGGCCCACTGAAGCTTTCTTT

j_gene: TRBJ2-2
v_gene: TRBV2
abundance: .
d_gene: .
CDR3aa: CASSEQGGLNTGELFF
CDR3nt: TGTGCCAGCAGTGAACAGGGGGGGCTAAACACCGGGGAGCTGTTTTTT

j_gene: TRBJ1-5
v_gene: TRBV12-3/TRBV12-4
abundance: few
d_gene: .
CDR3aa: CASTIGGGLNQPQHF
CDR3nt: TGTGCCAGCACTATCGGTGGTGGTCTGAATCAGCCCCAGCATTTT